This entry is about one T cell receptor (beta chain). Its antigen is not identified. The sample originates from a study of OX40 agonist ivuxolimab in advanced cancers. Overall study context: Partial responses were achieved by three patients, of whom one had hepatocellular carcinoma and two had cutaneous melanoma.

Study conclusions and caveats: Part of the nonresponder group also had normalized T-cell clonal expansion that was low.

Profiled with immunoSEQ multiplex PCR; TCRdb holds only in-frame clones, not every one. Found here are about 71,000 clones, 94% of them singletons; the top ten hold approximately 14%. CDR3 length: 17 residues. V was pared by 1 base and J by 1 base, with 17 bases between. The germline V gene encodes CDR1 MGHRA and CDR2 YSYEKL. The rearrangement uses TRBV4-1 and TRBJ2-7; possible D gene TRBD1, 6 bases. The sequence derives from an adult with an advanced solid tumor such as melanoma, head and neck, liver or kidney cancer. Here the sequenced sample was CD4+ or CD8+ T cells sorted from blood, taken in a trial of the OX40 agonist ivuxolimab. CDR3 sequence: CASSQVLQDRNSYEQYF. The CDR3 coding sequence is TGCGCCAGCAGCCAAGTGTTACAGGACAGAAATTCCTACGAGCAGTACTTC.